This section outlines one T cell receptor beta chain sequence together with its context. These data are taken from a study of technical replicates of blood from a handful of donors. Using immunoSEQ multiplex PCR, the repertoire was profiled, and TCRdb retains in-frame clones only, with some absent. The repertoire holds 65,000 to 85,000 clones, with just over 90% as singletons. CDR3 length: 13 amino acids. Germline CDR1 reads ENHRY; CDR2 reads SYGVKD. Losses at the gene ends were 10 bases for V and 3 bases for J; bases not matched to a gene: 6. The chain uses TRBV10-3 and TRBJ2-7, with 10 nucleotides matching TRBD2. The sample was T cells isolated from PBMCs. The clonotype comes from a human donor in good health. The CDR3: CATGTSEFYEQYF. The CDR3 bases are TGTGCCACGGGGACTAGCGAGTTCTACGAGCAGTACTTC.